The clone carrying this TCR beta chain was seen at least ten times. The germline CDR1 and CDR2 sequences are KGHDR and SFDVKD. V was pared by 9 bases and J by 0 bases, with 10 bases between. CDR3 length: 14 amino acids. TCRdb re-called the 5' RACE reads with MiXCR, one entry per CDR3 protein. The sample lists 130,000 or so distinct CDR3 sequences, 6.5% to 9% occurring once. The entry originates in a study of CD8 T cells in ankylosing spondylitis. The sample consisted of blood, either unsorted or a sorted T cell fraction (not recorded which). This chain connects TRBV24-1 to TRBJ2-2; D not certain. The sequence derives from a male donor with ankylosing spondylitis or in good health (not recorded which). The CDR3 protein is CATGSDANTGELFF. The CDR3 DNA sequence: TGTGCCACCGGCTCAGATGCGAACACCGGGGAGCTGTTTTTT.